These 9 T cell receptor beta chains originate from one sample sequenced in a study of cytomegalovirus exposure and HLA in healthy donors (dated by TCRdb to about 2017). Libraries were prepared through the immunoSEQ multiplex PCR assay. The multiplex PCR relied on a mix of 60 forward primers for TCR Vbeta segments and 13 reverse primers for TCR Jbeta segments. In its TCRdb copy, this immuneACCESS table keeps in-frame sequences only and misses some clones. Where compared with another copy, unresolved V genes explain less than half of these, and the others have no known cause. In all, the sample holds about 170,000 clones, and around 84% of those were seen once. The ten largest clonotypes hold 1% of the sample. Sample: PBMCs. The receptors stem from a boy aged 2 to 9 in good health and CMV-seronegative.

A remark on this clone: One end of the junction is discordant with germline, which a read error may explain. The chain joins TRBV10-2 to TRBJ1-5; weak D call: TRBD1 (5 bases). The CDR3 totals 12 residues. From germline, CDR1 is WSHSY and CDR2 SAAADI. Written as DNA, the CDR3 is TGCGCCAGCAGTGAGTCGGCAGGGAAACAGAATTTT. This sequence encodes CASSESAGKQNF.

The chain is built from TRBV27 and TRBJ2-1; a possible D gene is TRBD2 (6 bases). V was shortened by 7 bases and J by 6 bases, with 19 bases between the two germline ends. From germline, CDR1 is MNHEY and CDR2 SMNVEV (reference sequence). This CDR3 region has 15 residues. In DNA form, the CDR3 reads TGTGCCAGCACTACGAAACCGCGGGGTGTCAATGAGCAGTTCTTC. This sequence encodes CASTTKPRGVNEQFF.

V is TRBV10-2 and J is TRBJ2-7; 7 bases are a match to TRBD1. Germline CDR1 is WSHSY and CDR2 is SAAADI. This CDR3 has 12 amino acids. V gave up 10 bases and J gave up 4 bases; unmatched junction bases: 7. CDR3 DNA sequence: TGCGCCACGCAACAGGGGCGGTACGAGCAGTACTTC. Its translation: CATQQGRYEQYF.

The genes are TRBV28 and TRBJ2-7, with D perhaps TRBD2 (6 bases). The germline CDR1 and CDR2 sequences are MDHEN and SYDVKM. CDR3 length equals 16 residues. Trimming removed 4 bases at V and 3 bases at J, with 19 bases between. CDR3 residues: CASSSSSWGVDYEQYF. The CDR3 DNA reads as TGTGCCAGCAGTTCATCCTCCTGGGGGGTAGACTACGAGCAGTACTTC.

V usage is TRBV13 and J usage is TRBJ1-5; no reliable D call. This CDR3 comprises 14 residues. V was trimmed by 5 bases and J by 4 bases, leaving 12 bases between them. Germline CDR1 and CDR2: PRHDT and FYEKMQ (reference sequence). The CDR3 region is CASSLGRMNQPQHF. For the CDR3, the DNA is TGTGCCAGCAGCCTGGGCAGGATGAATCAGCCCCAGCATTTT.

The CDR3 region has the DNA TGTGCCAGCAGTGTACAGGGGAGCACCGGGGAGCTGTTTTTT. This codes for CASSVQGSTGELFF. The V call is TRBV6-1, the J call TRBJ2-2; 7 bases agree with TRBD1. The V and J ends lost 4 bases and 4 bases, in that order; junction bases with no gene match: 3. The germline V gene encodes CDR1 MNHNS and CDR2 SASEGT. The CDR3 loop spans 14 amino acids.

The V gene is TRBV5-5, the J gene TRBJ1-1; a weak D match, TRBD1 (6 bases). Germline loops: CDR1 SGHKS, CDR2 YYEKEE (reference sequence). V lost 3 bases and J 0 bases, leaving 9 bases between the germline ends. This CDR3 spans 14 amino acids. The CDR3 sequence: CASSSGQMNTEAFF. The CDR3 nucleotides read TGTGCCAGCAGCTCAGGACAGATGAACACTGAAGCTTTCTTT.

The rearrangement uses TRBV28 and TRBJ1-4; 12 positions agree with TRBD1. This CDR3 comprises 15 residues. From germline, CDR1 is MDHEN and CDR2 SYDVKM. V lost 6 bases and J lost 7; bases outside the gene matches: 6. The CDR3 DNA reads as TGTGCCAGCAGAAATCCGGGACAGGGGGCTGAAAAACTGTTTTTT. Translating gives CASRNPGQGAEKLFF.

The chain employs TRBV7-2 and TRBJ2-7; D remains ambiguous. Germline V gene sequence: CDR1 SGHTA, CDR2 FQGNSA. Trimming removed 5 bases at V and 2 bases at J, with 7 bases between. This CDR3 contains 12 residues. The CDR3 nucleotides read TGTGCCAGCAGCGCCCAGACCTACGAGCAGTACTTC. This codes for CASSAQTYEQYF. Combining the CDR3 with reference TRBV7-2 and TRBJ2-7 gives the whole variable domain GAGVSQSPSNKVTEKGKDVELRCDPISGHTALYWYRQSLGQGLEFLIYFQGNSAPDKSGLPSDRFSAERTGGSVSTLTIQRTQQEDSAVYLCASSAQTYEQYFGPGTRLTVT.